These 6 T cell receptor beta chains originate from one sample sequenced in a study of radiotherapy plus CTLA-4 blockade in lung cancer. Repertoires were generated with immunoSEQ multiplex PCR, while TCRdb's copy carries only in-frame clones and drops some. This sample has approximately 44,000 clones, with about 72% found just once. The sequences come from peripheral blood, collected from a patient treated with radiotherapy plus ipilimumab. These receptors came from a human donor with non-small cell lung cancer who had stable disease on radiotherapy plus ipilimumab.

This rearrangement joins TRBV7-8 to TRBJ1-1; 9 positions match TRBD1. Trimming removed 1 base from V and 1 base from J; junction bases left unmatched: 4. The germline CDR1 and CDR2 sequences are SGHVS and FQNEAQ. CDR3 length: 16 residues. The CDR3 loop reads CASSLDTGQGNTEAFF. For the CDR3, the DNA is TGTGCCAGCAGCTTAGACACGGGACAGGGGAACACTGAAGCTTTCTTT.

The chain recombines TRBV4-3 with TRBJ1-2; D perhaps matches TRBD1 (6 bases). V gave up 0 bases and J gave up 4 bases, with 12 bases separating them. The CDR3 spans 15 residues. The germline V gene encodes CDR1 LGHNA and CDR2 YSLEER. The CDR3 reads CASSQDGGLTYGYTF. The DNA of the CDR3 is TGCGCCAGCAGCCAAGACGGGGGGCTGACCTATGGCTACACCTTC.

The chain joins TRBV28 to TRBJ1-1; D unclear. This CDR3 is 15 amino acids long. The V end was cut by 2 bases, the J end by 3 bases, with 13 bases between. From germline, CDR1 is MDHEN and CDR2 SYDVKM. CDR3 sequence (DNA): TGTGCCAGCAGTTTAGGTACAGCTCTCTACACTGAAGCTTTCTTT. This gives the protein CASSLGTALYTEAFF.

The chain is built from TRBV11-3 and TRBJ2-1; 8 bases agree with TRBD1. This CDR3 contains 16 residues. Trimming took 1 base from V and 4 from J; bases not matched to a gene: 6. Germline V CDR1 and CDR2: SGHNT, YENEEA. The DNA of the CDR3 is TGTGCCAGCAGCTTAGTTGGGGACAGGAGTTACAATGAGCAGTTCTTC. Translating gives CASSLVGDRSYNEQFF. Based on the CDR3 plus reference TRBV11-3 and TRBJ2-1, the full variable domain is EAGVVQSPRYKIIEKKQPVAFWCNPISGHNTLYWYLQNLGQGPELLIRYENEEAVDDSQLPKDRFSAERLKGVDSTLKIQPAELGDSAVYLCASSLVGDRSYNEQFFGPGTRLTVL.

This chain links TRBV28 with TRBJ1-6; no reliable D call. From germline, CDR1 is MDHEN and CDR2 SYDVKM. V lost 6 bases to trimming and J lost 8 bases, with 14 bases between them. The CDR3 spans 14 residues. CDR3 bases: TGTGCCAGCAGCACCCCCGGTGAAGATTCACCCCTCCACTTT. This sequence encodes CASSTPGEDSPLHF. Full variable domain (missing parts from reference TRBV28 and TRBJ1-6): DVKVTQSSRYLVKRTGEKVFLECVQDMDHENMFWYRQDPGLGLRLIYFSYDVKMKEKGDIPEGYSVSREKKERFSLILESASTNQTSMYLCASSTPGEDSPLHFGNGTRLTVT.

The chain combines TRBV30 with TRBJ1-6; D possibly corresponds to TRBD1 (5 bases). CDR1 is GTSNPN, CDR2 SVGIG, per germline (reference sequence). The CDR3 covers 13 residues. V lost 5 bases to trimming and J lost 1 base, with 6 bases between them. For the CDR3, the DNA is TGTGCCTGGTCAGGGTCCTATAATTCACCCCTCCACTTT. Translated, it gives CAWSGSYNSPLHF.